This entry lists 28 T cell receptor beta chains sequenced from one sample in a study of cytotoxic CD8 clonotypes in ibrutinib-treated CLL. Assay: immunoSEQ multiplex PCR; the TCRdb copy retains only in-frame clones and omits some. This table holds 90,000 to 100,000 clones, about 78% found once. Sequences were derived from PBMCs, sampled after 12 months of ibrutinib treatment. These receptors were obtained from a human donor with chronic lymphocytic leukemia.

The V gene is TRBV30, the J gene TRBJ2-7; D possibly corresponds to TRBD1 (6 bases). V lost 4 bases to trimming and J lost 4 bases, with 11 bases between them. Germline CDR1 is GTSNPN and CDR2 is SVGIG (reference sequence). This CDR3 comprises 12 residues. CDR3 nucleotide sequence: TGTGCCTGGACCAGGGGTTCATACGAGCAGTACTTC. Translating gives CAWTRGSYEQYF.

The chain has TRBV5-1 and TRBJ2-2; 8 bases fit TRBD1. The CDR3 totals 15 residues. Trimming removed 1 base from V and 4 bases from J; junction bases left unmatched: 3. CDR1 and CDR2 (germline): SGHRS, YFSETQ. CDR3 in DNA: TGCGCCAGCAGCTTGCGACAGGGGTCCACCGGGGAGCTGTTTTTT. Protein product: CASSLRQGSTGELFF.

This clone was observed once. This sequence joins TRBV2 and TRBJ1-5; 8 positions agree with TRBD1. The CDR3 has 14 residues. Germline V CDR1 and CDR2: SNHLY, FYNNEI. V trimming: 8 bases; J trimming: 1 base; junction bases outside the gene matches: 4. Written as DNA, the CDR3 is TGTGCCAGCCAGGGGGCGAGGAGCAATCAGCCCCAGCATTTT. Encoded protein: CASQGARSNQPQHF.

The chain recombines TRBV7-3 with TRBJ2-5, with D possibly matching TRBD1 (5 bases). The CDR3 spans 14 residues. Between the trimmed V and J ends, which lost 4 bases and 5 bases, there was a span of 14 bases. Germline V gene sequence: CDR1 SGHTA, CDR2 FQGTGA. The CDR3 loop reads CASSSGQLGETQYF. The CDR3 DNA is TGTGCCAGCAGCTCTGGACAACTGGGGGAGACCCAGTACTTC.

The CDR3 here is CASSLASSKSSYEQYF. The DNA for the CDR3 is TGCGCCAGCAGCTTGGCTTCCAGCAAGAGCTCCTACGAGCAGTACTTC. This sequence joins TRBV5-1 and TRBJ2-7; no definite D call. In germline, CDR1 is SGHRS, CDR2 YFSETQ. The CDR3 is 16 residues long. The V end lost 0 bases, the J end lost 0 bases, and 13 bases lay between the germline ends.

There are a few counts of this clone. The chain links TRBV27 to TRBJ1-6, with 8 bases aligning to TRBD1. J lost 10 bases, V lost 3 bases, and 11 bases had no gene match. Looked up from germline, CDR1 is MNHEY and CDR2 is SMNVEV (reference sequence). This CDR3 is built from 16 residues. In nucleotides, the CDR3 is TGTGCCAGCAGTTTGGAAGGACAGGGACAAGGGTCACCCCTCCACTTT. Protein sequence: CASSLEGQGQGSPLHF.

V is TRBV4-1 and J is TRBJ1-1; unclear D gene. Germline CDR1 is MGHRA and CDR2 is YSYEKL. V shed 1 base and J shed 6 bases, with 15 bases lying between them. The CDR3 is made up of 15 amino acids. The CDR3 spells CASSQAPSRLSEAFF. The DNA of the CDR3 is TGCGCCAGCAGCCAAGCTCCGTCGAGGCTCTCTGAAGCTTTCTTT.

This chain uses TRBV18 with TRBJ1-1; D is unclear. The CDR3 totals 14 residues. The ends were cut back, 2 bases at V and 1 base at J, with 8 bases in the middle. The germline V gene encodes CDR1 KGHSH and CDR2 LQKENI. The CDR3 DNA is TGTGCCAGCTCACCAGGTCGAGCGAACACTGAAGCTTTCTTT. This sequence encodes CASSPGRANTEAFF.

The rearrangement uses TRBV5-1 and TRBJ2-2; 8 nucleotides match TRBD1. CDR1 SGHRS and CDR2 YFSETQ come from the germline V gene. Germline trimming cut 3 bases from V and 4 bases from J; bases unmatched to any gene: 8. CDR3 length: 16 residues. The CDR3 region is CASSSQGARGTGELFF. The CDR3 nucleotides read TGCGCCAGCAGCTCCCAGGGGGCGAGGGGCACCGGGGAGCTGTTTTTT.

The CDR3 reads CASSAFNYGYTF. CDR3 in DNA: TGTGCCAGTAGTGCGTTTAACTATGGCTACACCTTC. J is TRBJ1-2 and V is TRBV19; D unclear. The V end lost 5 bases, the J end lost 1 base, and 5 bases lay between the germline ends. The germline V gene encodes CDR1 LNHDA and CDR2 SQIVND (reference sequence). The CDR3 length is 12 residues.

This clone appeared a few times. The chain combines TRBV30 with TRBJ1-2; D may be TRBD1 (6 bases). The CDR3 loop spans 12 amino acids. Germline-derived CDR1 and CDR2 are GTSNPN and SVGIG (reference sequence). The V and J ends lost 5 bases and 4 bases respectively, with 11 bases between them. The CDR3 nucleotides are TGTGCCTGGGCCGGGACAAGCTATGGCTACACCTTC. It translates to CAWAGTSYGYTF.

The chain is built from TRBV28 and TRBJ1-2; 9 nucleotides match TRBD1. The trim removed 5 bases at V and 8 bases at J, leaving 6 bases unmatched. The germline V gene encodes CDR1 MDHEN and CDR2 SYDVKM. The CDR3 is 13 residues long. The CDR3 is CASSPGQGWGYTF. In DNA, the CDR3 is TGTGCCAGCAGTCCAGGACAGGGGTGGGGCTACACCTTC.

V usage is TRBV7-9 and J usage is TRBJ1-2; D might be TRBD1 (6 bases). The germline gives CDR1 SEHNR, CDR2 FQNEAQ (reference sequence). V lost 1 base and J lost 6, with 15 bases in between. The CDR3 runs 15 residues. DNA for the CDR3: TGTGCCAGCAGCTTAGGAAGTCGAGGGGGTCATGGCTACACCTTC. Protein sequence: CASSLGSRGGHGYTF.

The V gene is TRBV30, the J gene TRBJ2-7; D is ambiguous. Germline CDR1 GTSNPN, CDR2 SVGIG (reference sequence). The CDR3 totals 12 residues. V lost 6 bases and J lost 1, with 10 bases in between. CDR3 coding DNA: TGTGCCTGCACTAAAGTTTCCTACGAGCAGTACTTC. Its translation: CACTKVSYEQYF.

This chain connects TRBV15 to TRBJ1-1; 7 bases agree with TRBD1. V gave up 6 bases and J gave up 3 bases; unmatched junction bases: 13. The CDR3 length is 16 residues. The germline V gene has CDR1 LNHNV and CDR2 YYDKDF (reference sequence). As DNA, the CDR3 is TGTGCCACCAGATCGGGAGAGGGGGCGCGGGACACTGAAGCTTTCTTT. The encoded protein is CATRSGEGARDTEAFF.

The CDR3 DNA is TGTGCCAGCAGTTACGGTGAGGCCTACTCCTACGAGCAGTACTTC. This translates into CASSYGEAYSYEQYF. The chain has TRBV6-5 and TRBJ2-7, with D hard to call. V was trimmed by 2 bases and J by 0 bases, leaving 11 bases between them. The CDR3 covers 15 residues. Germline CDR1 and CDR2: MNHEY and SVGAGI.

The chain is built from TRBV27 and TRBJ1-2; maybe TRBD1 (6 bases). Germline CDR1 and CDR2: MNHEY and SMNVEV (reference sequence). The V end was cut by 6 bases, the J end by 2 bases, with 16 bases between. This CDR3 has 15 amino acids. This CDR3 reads CASSPRGDRNYGYTF. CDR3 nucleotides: TGTGCCAGCAGCCCCAGGGGCGACAGGAACTATGGCTACACCTTC.

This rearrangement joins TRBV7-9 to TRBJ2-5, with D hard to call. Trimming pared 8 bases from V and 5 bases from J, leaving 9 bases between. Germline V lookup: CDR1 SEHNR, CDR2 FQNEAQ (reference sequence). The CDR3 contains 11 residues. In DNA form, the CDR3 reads TGTGCCAGCGGGGATGGGGAGACCCAGTACTTC. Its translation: CASGDGETQYF.

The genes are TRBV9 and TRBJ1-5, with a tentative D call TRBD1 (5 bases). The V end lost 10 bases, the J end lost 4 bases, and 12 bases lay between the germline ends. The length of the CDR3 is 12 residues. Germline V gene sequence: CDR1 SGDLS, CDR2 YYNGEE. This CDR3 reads CADGAVNQPQHF. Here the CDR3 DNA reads TGTGCCGACGGGGCGGTTAATCAGCCCCAGCATTTT.

The CDR3 nucleotides are TGTGCCAGCAGCCAAGATCCGCGGGGGAAAGAGACCCAGTACTTC. Translated, it gives CASSQDPRGKETQYF. The chain joins TRBV4-2 to TRBJ2-5; 7 positions agree with TRBD2. The CDR3 sequence is 15 residues long. The J segment lost 3 bases and the V segment lost 0 bases, leaving 4 bases of the junction unmatched. Germline V gene sequence: CDR1 LGHNA, CDR2 YNFKEQ.

CDR3 in amino acids: CASSPGTDTQYF. The CDR3 bases are TGTGCCAGCAGCCCGGGCACAGATACGCAGTATTTT. The V call is TRBV6-5, the J call TRBJ2-3; D gene ambiguous. Trimming cost V 6 bases and J 1 base, with 5 bases left between them. The CDR3 has 12 residues. Germline lookup yields CDR1 MNHEY and CDR2 SVGAGI.

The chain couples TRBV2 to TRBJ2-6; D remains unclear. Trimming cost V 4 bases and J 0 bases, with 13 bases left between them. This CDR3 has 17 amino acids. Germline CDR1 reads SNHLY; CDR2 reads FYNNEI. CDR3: CASSVVLGSSGANVLTF. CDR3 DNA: TGTGCCAGCAGTGTTGTCCTGGGTAGCTCTGGGGCCAACGTCCTGACTTTC.

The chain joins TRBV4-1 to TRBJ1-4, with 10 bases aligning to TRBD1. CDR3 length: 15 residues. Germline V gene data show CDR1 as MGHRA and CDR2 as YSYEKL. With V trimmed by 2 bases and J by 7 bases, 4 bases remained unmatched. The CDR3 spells CASSQQTGGSEKLFF. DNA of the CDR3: TGCGCCAGCAGCCAACAGACAGGGGGCTCTGAAAAACTGTTTTTT.

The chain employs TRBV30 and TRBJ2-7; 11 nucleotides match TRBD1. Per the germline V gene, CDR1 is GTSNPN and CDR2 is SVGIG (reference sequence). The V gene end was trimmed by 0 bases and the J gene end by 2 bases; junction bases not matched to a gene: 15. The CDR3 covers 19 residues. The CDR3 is CAWSVNQVGTGGRAYEQYF. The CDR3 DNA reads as TGTGCCTGGAGTGTTAACCAGGTCGGGACAGGGGGTAGGGCCTACGAGCAGTACTTC.

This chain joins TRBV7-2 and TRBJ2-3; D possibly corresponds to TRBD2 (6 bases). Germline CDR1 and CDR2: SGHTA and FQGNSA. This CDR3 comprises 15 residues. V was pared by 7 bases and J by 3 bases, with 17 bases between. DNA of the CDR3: TGTGCCAGCATCCGGGACTCCTTGAGGACAGATACGCAGTATTTT. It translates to CASIRDSLRTDTQYF.

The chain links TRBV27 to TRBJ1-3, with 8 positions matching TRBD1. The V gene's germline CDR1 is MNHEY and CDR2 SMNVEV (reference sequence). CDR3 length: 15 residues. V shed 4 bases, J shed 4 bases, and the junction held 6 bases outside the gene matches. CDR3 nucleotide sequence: TGTGCCAGCAGTTCGACAGGGGATCAGGGAAACACCATATATTTT. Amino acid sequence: CASSSTGDQGNTIYF.

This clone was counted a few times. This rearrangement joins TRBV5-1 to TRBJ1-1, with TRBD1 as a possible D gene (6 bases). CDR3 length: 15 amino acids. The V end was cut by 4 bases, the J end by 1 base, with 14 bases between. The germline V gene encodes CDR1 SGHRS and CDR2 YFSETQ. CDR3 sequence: CASSPQDSPNTEAFF. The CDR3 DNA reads TGCGCCAGCAGCCCTCAGGACAGTCCGAACACTGAAGCTTTCTTT.

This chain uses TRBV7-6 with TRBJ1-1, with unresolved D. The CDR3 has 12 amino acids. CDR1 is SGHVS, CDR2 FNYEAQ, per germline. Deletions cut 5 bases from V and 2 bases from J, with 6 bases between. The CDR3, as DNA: TGTGCCAGCAGCCAAGGAAACACTGAAGCTTTCTTT. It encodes CASSQGNTEAFF.